This T cell receptor beta chain was identified during a study of early T cells in non-severe SARS-CoV-2 infection (dated by TCRdb to 2020 to 2022). Study-level background: Because TCR sequencing was done on bulk RNA from unsorted whole blood, the alpha and beta chains could not be paired. Broader findings and caveats from the paper: VDJdb matching was skewed toward anti-spike CD8 responses, so virus-specific expansions were likely underestimated and private and CD4 specificities were missed.

This clonotype was seen many times. Its antigen is currently not known. Base-call qualities are not available, and no considerably larger clone is one nucleotide away. Set within a cohort of healthcare workers in London, UK, this nested case-control study involved weekly PCR testing of nasopharyngeal swabs along with blood sampling. Between 23 and 31 March 2020, the week of the UK lockdown, healthcare workers were enrolled and then followed up weekly for as long as 16 weeks. From the cysteine through the phenylalanine, the CDR3 covers 14 amino acids. The CDR3 DNA has 42 bases and is translated from base 1. V is cut back by 0 bases and J by 5 bases, with 3 bases in the junction unmatched. For CDR1 and CDR2, the germline V gene lists LGHNA and YNFKEQ. The library was built by means of 5' RACE. The sequencing machine was a NextSeq 500. Unique molecular identifiers were attached to individual cDNA molecules in the TCR library protocol so that sequencing error and PCR bias could be corrected. Both TCR alpha and beta chains were sequenced, and tight co-correlation was observed between alpha and beta sequence abundances in each sample. Under the source paper's analysis protocol: Decombinator V4 was used to perform V gene, J gene and CDR3 annotation of TCR sequences. TCRs were defined as expanded if a significant change between any two time points was detected under a Poisson model with p below 0.0001. TCR abundances were normalised to the total number of TCRs sequenced per sample and expressed as counts per million. TRAV1-2 paired with TRAJ12, TRAJ20 or TRAJ33 defined MAIT TCRs, while TRAV10 paired with TRAJ18 defined iNKT TCRs. VDJdb, accessed 1 November 2021, was searched for CMV, EBV and SARS-CoV-2 annotated TCRs, excluding TCRs annotated for multiple antigens. TCRdb cleaned the public reads at Q25 with fastp, built clones with MiXCR and kept in-frame beta chains. Rows are combined by CDR3 protein, so each entry shows the most common genes and DNA. The V and J calls and clone size are TCRdb's, not the authors'. Present in this sample are fewer than 60,000 distinct CDR3 sequences, 9% to 9.5% of which were seen just once. Around 4.2% of the sample is held by the ten biggest clonotypes.

Sequencing was performed on whole blood. This sequence originates from an adult who was a healthcare worker with PCR-confirmed SARS-CoV-2 infection or an uninfected control (not recorded which). The V gene is TRBV4-2 and the J gene is TRBJ2-5; TRBD2 agrees with 7 junctional bases. The DNA sequence is TGTGCCAGCAGCCAAGATACCGGGAGGGAGACCCAGTACTTC. This sequence encodes CASSQDTGRETQYF.